This T cell receptor beta chain comes out of a study of T cell responses to AZD1222 COVID-19 vaccine. Findings of the study overall: With dominance at 160-218 and 743-854, vaccine-associated CD4 TCRs spanned spike.

Notes on this clone: The target antigen is unknown. Other DNA variants within this sample encode the same CDR3.

Only in-frame clones appear in the TCRdb table, and some are missing; sequencing was by immunoSEQ multiplex PCR. The table shows under 150,000 clones, with 85% to 95% occurring only once. CDR1 is SGHTA, CDR2 FQGNSA, per germline. This CDR3 has 13 amino acids. The V gene lost 5 bases and the J gene lost 3 bases, with 11 bases spanning the gap. V and J are TRBV7-2 and TRBJ2-7; no clear D gene. The receptor comes from an adult in good health. Sample: peripheral blood, taken on day 0 of AZD1222 vaccination. The DNA of the CDR3 is TGTGCCAGCAGCCGAGACGGCCTCTACGAGCAGTACTTC. This gives the protein CASSRDGLYEQYF.